The rows below give T cell receptor beta chains drawn from one sample of a study of blood T cell repertoires in COVID-19. TCRdb's table, derived via immunoSEQ multiplex PCR, lists solely in-frame clones and lacks some. Among approximately 70,000 clones listed, approximately 83% were seen once. Sample: peripheral blood. All receptors derive from a woman aged 55-75 years with acute or convalescent COVID-19. Each CDR3 is given with its conserved first and last residue. The D gene is left open where the match is weak. Clone size is not always given. Where it is, it says once, few, many or a class for expanded clones.

>.|TRBV11-3|.|TRBJ2-2
CASSLTPGTGELFF
TGTGCCAGCAGCTTAACCCCAGGGACCGGGGAGCTGTTTTTT
>.|TRBV5-1|TRBD1|TRBJ1-1
CASRRANRGFMNTEAFF
TGCGCCAGCAGGCGAGCCAACAGGGGTTTTATGAACACTGAAGCTTTCTTT
>.|TRBV4-1|TRBD1|TRBJ2-7
CASSLAPRTGGAYEQYF
TGCGCCAGCAGCCTCGCACCCCGGACAGGGGGCGCATACGAGCAGTACTTC
>.|TRBV5-1|.|TRBJ2-6
CASSPSLSGANVLTF
TGCGCCAGCAGCCCCAGTCTCTCTGGGGCCAACGTCCTGACTTTC
>.|TRBV5-6|.|TRBJ2-3
CASSFYRGKDTQYF
TGTGCCAGCAGCTTTTACCGAGGGAAAGATACGCAGTATTTT
>.|TRBV7-3|TRBD1|TRBJ1-1
CASSPTGGGRGTEAFF
TGTGCCAGCAGCCCGACGGGAGGGGGCAGGGGCACTGAAGCTTTCTTT
>.|TRBV20-1|.|TRBJ2-3
CSARRGDTQYF
TGCAGTGCCCGAAGGGGAGATACGCAGTATTTT
>medium-sized|TRBV7-2|TRBD1|TRBJ1-2
CASSSNSNPGTAYGYTF
TGTGCCAGCAGCTCCAATAGCAATCCCGGGACAGCTTATGGCTACACCTTC
>.|TRBV6-1|TRBD2|TRBJ2-1
CASSELAGGGFF
TGTGCCAGCAGTGAACTAGCGGGGGGTGGGTTCTTC
>.|TRBV6-2/TRBV6-3|TRBD1|TRBJ1-2
CASSPGTGNGYTF
TGTGCCAGCAGTCCCGGGACAGGGAATGGCTACACCTTC
>few|TRBV19|.|TRBJ1-4
CASSMRTPGEKLFF
TGTGCCAGTAGTATGCGGACACCCGGGGAAAAACTGTTTTTT
>.|TRBV6-6|TRBD2|TRBJ2-5
CATTYGGGKGETQYF
TGTGCCACGACCTACGGGGGAGGGAAGGGGGAGACCCAGTACTTC
>.|TRBV6-6|TRBD2|TRBJ2-1
CASSPQTLTSGVGEQFF
TGTGCCAGCAGTCCCCAAACCTTGACTAGCGGGGTGGGTGAGCAGTTCTTC
>.|TRBV19|TRBD2|TRBJ2-1
CASRGKAGRVGNEQFF
TGTGCCAGTAGAGGGAAAGCGGGGCGGGTGGGCAATGAGCAGTTCTTC
>.|TRBV5-1|.|TRBJ2-2
CASSLWAGVNTGELFF
TGCGCCAGCAGCTTGTGGGCAGGTGTGAACACCGGGGAGCTGTTTTTT
>.|TRBV27|.|TRBJ1-1
CASSLWSGGNTEAFF
TGTGCCAGCAGTTTATGGTCCGGGGGGAACACTGAAGCTTTCTTT
>.|TRBV4-1|.|TRBJ2-7
CASSQELARGVSYEQYF
TGCGCCAGCAGCCAAGAGTTGGCCAGGGGGGTATCCTACGAGCAGTACTTC
>.|TRBV6-6|.|TRBJ2-3
CASSYSDIPTQYF
TGTGCCAGCAGTTACTCAGACATACCTACGCAGTATTTT
>.|TRBV10-3|.|TRBJ2-2
CAISSTANTGELFF
TGTGCCATCAGTTCGACAGCGAACACCGGGGAGCTGTTTTTT
>.|TRBV3-1/TRBV3-2|.|TRBJ1-6
CASSRPGPGGSPLHF
TGTGCCAGCAGCCGTCCGGGACCGGGGGGGTCACCCCTCCACTTT
>.|TRBV5-1|TRBD1|TRBJ2-5
CASSLGGTGFQETQYF
TGCGCCAGCAGCTTGGGCGGGACAGGGTTCCAAGAGACCCAGTACTTC
>.|TRBV9|.|TRBJ2-2
CASSANPDRNTGELFF
TGTGCCAGCAGCGCCAACCCGGACAGAAACACCGGGGAGCTGTTTTTT
>.|TRBV3-1/TRBV3-2|TRBD1|TRBJ1-1
CASSQEATGIGTFF
TGTGCCAGCAGCCAAGAGGCGACAGGGATAGGAACTTTCTTT
>once|TRBV27|.|TRBJ2-1
CASSRTTLATNEQFF
TGTGCCAGCAGCCGGACAACCCTAGCGACCAATGAGCAGTTCTTC
>.|TRBV19|TRBD1|TRBJ2-2
CASSRQGGTGELFF
TGTGCCAGTAGTAGACAGGGTGGCACCGGGGAGCTGTTTTTT
>.|TRBV29-1|.|TRBJ1-2
CSVWEADGYTF
TGCAGCGTCTGGGAGGCTGATGGCTACACCTTC
>few|TRBV9|.|TRBJ1-1
CASSVAGGQSPEAFF
TGTGCCAGCAGCGTAGCGGGGGGCCAGTCTCCTGAAGCTTTCTTT
>few|TRBV9|.|TRBJ1-4
CASSVGGTSTNEKLFF
TGTGCCAGCAGCGTAGGGGGGACTTCAACTAATGAAAAACTGTTTTTT
>.|TRBV29-1|TRBD1|TRBJ2-7
CSVEEGGFHEQYF
TGCAGCGTTGAAGAAGGGGGCTTCCACGAGCAGTACTTC
>.|TRBV9|.|TRBJ1-1
CASSKGGTGIVEAFF
TGTGCCAGCAGCAAAGGCGGAACAGGGATTGTTGAAGCTTTCTTT
>.|TRBV19|.|TRBJ1-4
CATERGGGEEKLFF
TGTGCCACAGAGCGGGGGGGCGGAGAGGAAAAACTGTTTTTT
>once|TRBV29-1|.|TRBJ1-4
CSVPGNLGEKLFF
TGCAGCGTACCGGGAAACCTCGGAGAAAAACTGTTTTTT
>.|TRBV2|TRBD2|TRBJ2-7
CASRVAGGSSYEQYF
TGTGCCAGCAGGGTAGCGGGGGGTAGCTCCTACGAGCAGTACTTC
>.|TRBV19|.|TRBJ1-2
CASSIHFQGSYGYTF
TGTGCCAGTAGTATACATTTCCAGGGGAGCTATGGCTACACCTTC
>.|TRBV5-1|TRBD1|TRBJ1-2
CASTFYGQGNYGYTF
TGCGCCAGCACCTTTTACGGACAGGGTAACTATGGCTACACCTTC
>few|TRBV6-4|TRBD2|TRBJ2-1
CASSELAGDYNEQFF
TGTGCCAGCAGTGAACTAGCGGGGGATTACAATGAGCAGTTCTTC
>.|TRBV10-2|TRBD1|TRBJ1-2
CASSEPRQGGSYTF
TGCGCCAGCAGTGAGCCTCGACAGGGTGGAAGCTACACCTTC
>.|TRBV7-7|.|TRBJ2-2
CASSKGFRTGELFF
TGTGCCAGTTCCAAGGGGTTTAGGACCGGGGAGCTGTTTTTT